This TCR beta chain was documented in a study of identifying expanded T cells in peripheral blood. Study results and limitations: Approximately 1.1 clones differed between technical replicates, versus approximately 17 and 20 over time. Roughly two-week clone count variance significantly increased as total template count grew.

The CDR3 is 16 amino acids. V lost 3 bases, J lost 6 bases, and 19 bases lay in between. Germline-derived CDR1 and CDR2 are SGHRS and YFSETQ. The data were produced by immunoSEQ multiplex PCR, yet TCRdb's version contains in-frame clones alone and is incomplete. The sample holds approximately 94,000 clones; approximately 88% are singletons and the top ten take about 5.9%. In regard to this clone: Its antigen remains unidentified.

During the collection period, no donor immune events like infections were recorded. Sample: blood. The origin of this receptor is a person aged 18 to 70 in good health. The genes are TRBV5-1 and TRBJ2-1, with a weak D call TRBD1 (6 bases). CDR3 amino acids: CASSYLTGSRSNEQFF. As DNA, the CDR3 is TGCGCCAGCAGCTATCTAACAGGGTCTCGGAGCAATGAGCAGTTCTTC.